The 29 T cell receptor beta chains in this list originate from one sample, sequenced in a study of blood T cell repertoires in COVID-19. Profiling relied on immunoSEQ multiplex PCR, and the TCRdb table lists in-frame clones only, not all of them. The sample yields around 150,000 clones, about 86% seen once. Input material: peripheral blood. These receptors were collected from a woman over 75 with acute or convalescent COVID-19.

V usage is TRBV5-1 and J usage is TRBJ2-6, with D perhaps matching TRBD1 (5 bases). This CDR3 has 18 amino acids. V shed 0 bases and J shed 0 bases, with 13 bases lying between them. CDR1 SGHRS and CDR2 YFSETQ come from the germline V gene. As DNA, the CDR3 is TGCGCCAGCAGCTTGGGACAGCCCAGCTCCTCTGGGGCCAACGTCCTGACTTTC. Translation gives CASSLGQPSSSGANVLTF.

This clone was detected only once. V and J are TRBV5-5 and TRBJ2-3, with 10 bases aligning to TRBD2. This CDR3 has 16 residues. With 1 base clipped from V and 6 bases from J, the junction kept 8 bases outside the gene matches. The germline V gene has CDR1 SGHKS and CDR2 YYEKEE (reference sequence). CDR3 sequence reads: CASSLSPSGRGDTQYF. The DNA of the CDR3 is TGTGCCAGCAGCTTGTCTCCTAGCGGGAGAGGGGATACGCAGTATTTT.

V usage is TRBV6-4 and J usage is TRBJ1-2; 10 positions agree with TRBD1. Germline trimming cut 8 bases from V and 7 bases from J; bases unmatched to any gene: 10. The germline V gene encodes CDR1 MRHNA and CDR2 SNTAGT. The CDR3 is made up of 14 amino acids. The CDR3 is CASSLDRGSGGYTF. CDR3 nucleotide sequence: TGTGCCAGCTCCTTGGACAGGGGGAGTGGTGGCTACACCTTC.

The gene calls are TRBV10-3 and TRBJ2-2, with 10 bases identical to TRBD1. The ends lost 10 bases at V and 7 bases at J; junction bases unmatched: 12. From germline, CDR1 is ENHRY and CDR2 SYGVKD. This CDR3 comprises 15 residues. The CDR3 sequence is CATRDRGFIGGELFF. The CDR3 nucleotides read TGTGCCACTCGGGACAGGGGATTTATAGGCGGGGAGCTGTTTTTT.

This clone was detected once. The chain carries TRBV7-8 and TRBJ2-7; D uncertain. The CDR3 covers 13 residues. The germline gives CDR1 SGHVS, CDR2 FQNEAQ. V was trimmed by 4 bases and J by 5 bases, leaving 12 bases between them. CDR3 loop: CASSWPGGNEQYF. The CDR3 nucleotides read TGTGCCAGCAGCTGGCCGGGTGGAAACGAGCAGTACTTC.

The chain's CDR3 is CAISDGLAGPYEQYF. The CDR3 nucleotides read TGTGCCATCAGTGACGGTCTAGCGGGACCCTACGAGCAGTACTTC. The J gene is TRBJ2-7, the V gene TRBV10-3; 9 bases match TRBD2. The CDR3 loop spans 15 amino acids. Trimming removed 3 bases from V and 2 bases from J; junction bases left unmatched: 5. Germline V lookup: CDR1 ENHRY, CDR2 SYGVKD.

The chain recombines TRBV18 with TRBJ2-2; D possibly corresponds to TRBD2 (6 bases). In germline, CDR1 is KGHSH, CDR2 LQKENI. This CDR3 comprises 18 residues. The ends were cut back, 3 bases at V and 2 bases at J, with 19 bases in the middle. CDR3 amino acids: CASSPIPRRGLNTGELFF. The CDR3 coding sequence is TGTGCCAGCTCACCCATCCCTCGGCGGGGCCTAAACACCGGGGAGCTGTTTTTT.

The CDR3 region is CASSPRDRGGYGYTF. CDR3 coding DNA: TGTGCCAGCAGTCCCCGGGACAGGGGTGGCTATGGCTACACCTTC. The chain is built from TRBV27 and TRBJ1-2, with TRBD1 identical over 10 bases. The germline V gene encodes CDR1 MNHEY and CDR2 SMNVEV (reference sequence). Trimming took 5 bases from V and 4 from J; bases not matched to a gene: 7. The CDR3 has 15 residues.

The V and J genes are TRBV7-9 and TRBJ1-1; no definite D call. The CDR3 loop spans 15 amino acids. In germline, CDR1 is SEHNR, CDR2 FQNEAQ (reference sequence). Trimming cost V 7 bases and J 6 bases, with 21 bases left between them. CDR3 sequence: CASIPNPPVPPEAFF. CDR3 DNA sequence: TGTGCCAGCATCCCCAACCCCCCGGTCCCCCCTGAAGCTTTCTTT.

The V gene is TRBV9, the J gene TRBJ2-1; TRBD2 matches 8 bases. The V gene end was trimmed by 0 bases and the J gene end by 8 bases; junction bases not matched to a gene: 10. The CDR3 sequence is 16 residues long. The V gene's germline CDR1 is SGDLS and CDR2 YYNGEE. CDR3 nucleotide sequence: TGTGCCAGCAGCGTAGGAGGTAGCGGGACGTGGGATGAGCAGTTCTTC. Encoded protein: CASSVGGSGTWDEQFF.

The gene calls are TRBV21-1 and TRBJ2-7; TRBD2, the D gene given by the table, was not confirmed from the DNA. TRBV21-1 is labeled a pseudogene. This CDR3 has 15 amino acids. The CDR3 DNA is TGTGCCAGCAGCAAAGGTACGCGGGAGTTGTACGAGCAGTACTTC. Residues: CASSKGTRELYEQYF.

This rearrangement joins TRBV28 to TRBJ2-5, with D tentatively TRBD1 (6 bases). The V gene's germline CDR1 is MDHEN and CDR2 SYDVKM. CDR3 length: 14 residues. V lost 6 bases and J lost 4, with 15 bases in between. DNA for the CDR3: TGTGCCAGCAGCTCTCCGGGACAAGTAGAGACCCAGTACTTC. Residues: CASSSPGQVETQYF.

This clone came up once. The chain has TRBV18 and TRBJ2-7, with 10 bases identical to TRBD1. The ends lost 4 bases at V and 6 bases at J; junction bases unmatched: 9. The CDR3 is 15 residues long. Germline V lookup: CDR1 KGHSH, CDR2 LQKENI. CDR3 sequence: CASSRRDRGDFEQYF. CDR3 sequence (DNA): TGTGCCAGCTCACGACGGGACAGGGGTGATTTCGAGCAGTACTTC. Full variable domain (missing parts from reference TRBV18 and TRBJ2-7): NAGVMQNPRHLVRRRGQEARLRCSPMKGHSHVYWYRQLPEEGLKFMVYLQKENIIDESGMPKERFSAEFPKEGPSILRIQQVVRGDSAAYFCASSRRDRGDFEQYFGPGTRLTVT.

The V and J genes are TRBV3-1 (or the pseudogene TRBV3-2) and TRBJ1-5; D unresolved. Trimming pared 4 bases from V and 7 bases from J, leaving 11 bases between. CDR3 length: 13 amino acids. Germline assignment: CDR1 LGHDT and CDR2 YNNKEL (reference sequence). CDR3 DNA: TGTGCCAGCAGCCCCTACCGGGAACAGCCCCAGCATTTT. Translation gives CASSPYREQPQHF.

The chain couples TRBV19 to TRBJ2-4; TRBD1 agrees at 9 bases. CDR1 is LNHDA and CDR2 is SQIVND in the germline V gene (reference sequence). After removal of 7 bases from V and 6 bases from J, the junction contained 19 bases not matched to a gene. This CDR3 is built from 18 residues. The CDR3 loop reads CASTQIFNGDRDRNIQYF. The CDR3 nucleotides read TGTGCCAGTACCCAAATTTTCAATGGGGACAGGGACAGAAACATTCAGTACTTC. Combining the CDR3 with reference TRBV19 and TRBJ2-4 gives the whole variable domain DGGITQSPKYLFRKEGQNVTLSCEQNLNHDAMYWYRQDPGQGLRLIYYSQIVNDFQKGDIAEGYSVSREKKESFPLTVTSAQKNPTAFYLCASTQIFNGDRDRNIQYFGAGTRLSVL.

The chain uses TRBV19 and TRBJ1-2, with 8 bases that match TRBD1. V was clipped by 4 bases and J by 4 bases; unmatched bases: 5. The CDR3 totals 14 residues. Looked up from germline, CDR1 is LNHDA and CDR2 is SQIVND (reference sequence). The CDR3: CASSTGQVIYGYTF. The DNA of the CDR3 is TGTGCCAGTAGTACGGGACAGGTCATCTATGGCTACACCTTC.

J is TRBJ2-7 and V is TRBV4-2, with TRBD1 matching over 8 bases. J gave up 4 bases and V 1 base, and 9 bases lay outside the gene matches. Germline V gene data show CDR1 as LGHNA and CDR2 as YNFKEQ. This CDR3 spans 16 amino acids. CDR3 in DNA: TGTGCCAGCAGCCAAGGCCGGACAGGGTCTGGATACGAGCAGTACTTC. This encodes CASSQGRTGSGYEQYF.

V gene TRBV7-2 combines with J gene TRBJ2-5; 10 bases are a match to TRBD2. Per germline, CDR1 SGHTA and CDR2 FQGNSA. CDR3 length: 16 residues. V gave up 2 bases and J gave up 5 bases; unmatched junction bases: 8. This CDR3 is CASSLFGAGGRETQYF. CDR3 bases: TGTGCCAGCAGCTTATTTGGAGCGGGGGGGCGTGAGACCCAGTACTTC.

The V gene is TRBV2, the J gene TRBJ2-7; D not resolved. Germline V gene data show CDR1 as SNHLY and CDR2 as FYNNEI. There are 15 residues in the CDR3. Trimming took off 7 bases at V and 0 bases at J, with 16 bases between the two ends. The CDR3 sequence: CASKVDRVSSYEQYF. In DNA, the CDR3 is TGTGCCAGCAAGGTCGACCGGGTTAGCTCCTACGAGCAGTACTTC.

The chain is built from TRBV28 and TRBJ2-1; unclear D gene. Looked up from germline, CDR1 is MDHEN and CDR2 is SYDVKM. Trimming took 7 bases from V and 4 from J, leaving 8 bases between them. CDR3 length: 12 amino acids. The CDR3 loop reads CASISQYNEQFF. In nucleotides, the CDR3 is TGTGCCAGCATTAGTCAATACAATGAGCAGTTCTTC.

The chain is built from TRBV2 and TRBJ2-1, with TRBD2 as a possible D gene (7 bases). This CDR3 is 15 amino acids long. V was clipped by 6 bases and J by 0 bases, with 12 bases between them. Germline lookup yields CDR1 SNHLY and CDR2 FYNNEI. This chain's CDR3 is CASRAGALSYNEQFF. Here the CDR3 DNA reads TGTGCCAGCAGGGCGGGGGCGCTCTCCTACAATGAGCAGTTCTTC.

The chain carries TRBV24-1 and TRBJ2-1; a possible D gene is TRBD2 (5 bases). CDR1 KGHDR and CDR2 SFDVKD come from the germline V gene. The V end was cut by 10 bases, the J end by 7 bases, with 19 bases between. There are 14 residues in the CDR3. The CDR3 DNA follows: TGTGCCACGGCCGACTTAGCGAGAGAGAATGAGCAGTTCTTC. Its translation is CATADLARENEQFF.

This chain links TRBV29-1 with TRBJ2-7, with 9 nucleotides matching TRBD2. The length of the CDR3 is 15 residues. Germline CDR1 SQVTM, CDR2 ANQGSEA. With V trimmed by 0 bases and J by 4 bases, 7 bases remained unmatched. CDR3 sequence (DNA): TGCAGCGTTGAAGATCGGTCTAGCGGGACTTACGAGCAGTACTTC. Translating it yields CSVEDRSSGTYEQYF.

This clone was detected once. This rearrangement joins TRBV6-5 to TRBJ1-4; D is unresolved. V shed 5 bases and J shed 10 bases, with 8 bases lying between them. Germline lookup yields CDR1 MNHEY and CDR2 SVGAGI. The CDR3 extends over 11 amino acids. CDR3 DNA sequence: TGTGCCAGCAGTCCCCCGGGAAAACTGTTTTTT. Protein product: CASSPPGKLFF.

This chain links TRBV5-6 with TRBJ2-7; 11 bases agree with TRBD2. With V trimmed by 6 bases and J by 2 bases, 4 bases remained unmatched. The CDR3 is 14 amino acids. Germline values: CDR1 SGHDT, CDR2 YYEEEE. The CDR3 nucleotides are TGTGCCAGCATGGGGACTAGCGGCACCTACGAGCAGTACTTC. Its protein product is CASMGTSGTYEQYF.

Remarks on this clone: A read error may explain this, as a much larger clone is one base away. The rearrangement links TRBV27 to TRBJ2-7, with D perhaps TRBD2 (5 bases). Germline V gene sequence: CDR1 MNHEY, CDR2 SMNVEV (reference sequence). This CDR3 is built from 13 residues. V lost 2 bases to trimming and J lost 1 base, with 6 bases between them. CDR3 coding DNA: TGTGCCAGCAGTTTACGGGGTTCCTACGAGCAGTACTTC. It translates to CASSLRGSYEQYF.

V is TRBV4-2 and J is TRBJ1-6; D not certain. The germline CDR1 and CDR2 sequences are LGHNA and YNFKEQ. This CDR3 region has 16 residues. V lost 0 bases to trimming and J lost 5 bases, with 11 bases between them. DNA for the CDR3: TGTGCCAGCAGCCAAGAGGCGGGAGAAGATAATTCACCCCTCCACTTT. It yields the protein CASSQEAGEDNSPLHF.

This clone was counted only a few times. CDR3 amino acids: CASSPQGDNQPQHF. The CDR3 DNA is TGTGCCAGTAGTCCCCAGGGGGACAATCAGCCCCAGCATTTT. The V and J genes are TRBV19 and TRBJ1-5, with TRBD1 identical over 7 bases. From germline, CDR1 is LNHDA and CDR2 SQIVND (reference sequence). CDR3 length: 14 amino acids. V shed 5 bases, J shed 3 bases, and the junction held 4 bases outside the gene matches.

The rearrangement joins TRBV28 to TRBJ1-3, with TRBD1 matching over 9 bases. J gave up 7 bases and V 6 bases, and 7 bases lay outside the gene matches. This CDR3 has 14 residues. The germline CDR1 and CDR2 sequences are MDHEN and SYDVKM. The CDR3 loop is CASSRGQGTNTIYF. The CDR3 DNA sequence: TGTGCCAGCAGCCGAGGACAGGGGACCAACACCATATATTTT.